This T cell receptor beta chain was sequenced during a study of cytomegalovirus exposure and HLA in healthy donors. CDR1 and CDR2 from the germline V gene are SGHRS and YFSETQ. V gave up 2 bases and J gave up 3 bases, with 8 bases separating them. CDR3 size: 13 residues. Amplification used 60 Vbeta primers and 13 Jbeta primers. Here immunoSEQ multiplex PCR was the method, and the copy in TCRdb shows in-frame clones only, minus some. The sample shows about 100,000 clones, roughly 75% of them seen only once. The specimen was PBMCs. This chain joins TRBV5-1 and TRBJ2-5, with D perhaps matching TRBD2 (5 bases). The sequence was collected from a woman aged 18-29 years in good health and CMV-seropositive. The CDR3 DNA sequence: TGCGCCAGCAGCTTCCCAGCGGAAGAGACCCAGTACTTC. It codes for CASSFPAEETQYF.